The 26 T cell receptor beta chains below come from one sample, sequenced in a study of chemoradiotherapy in HPV16-positive cancers. The assay was immunoSEQ multiplex PCR, and TCRdb's table has in-frame clones only and misses some. The profile shows fewer than 25,000 clones, around 73% of them singletons. This specimen was taken from a patient who underwent chemoradiotherapy. These receptor sequences come from a human donor with HPV-associated anogenital cancer.

This clone showed up just a few times. The chain combines TRBV5-4 with TRBJ2-5; 7 bases line up with TRBD1. The CDR3 totals 14 residues. Germline CDR1 reads SGHNT; CDR2 reads YYREEE (reference sequence). After removal of 2 bases from V and 5 bases from J, the junction contained 6 bases not matched to a gene. CDR3 sequence reads: CASSLKTGRETQYF. CDR3 bases: TGTGCCAGCAGCTTAAAGACAGGGCGGGAGACCCAGTACTTC.

This clone has a handful of counts. The chain links TRBV28 to TRBJ1-2; the match to TRBD1 covers 8 bases. The CDR3 loop spans 13 amino acids. J lost 7 bases, V lost 3 bases, and 4 bases had no gene match. In germline, CDR1 is MDHEN, CDR2 SYDVKM. The CDR3 reads CASSLPGGGGYTF. The CDR3 DNA is TGTGCCAGCAGTTTGCCAGGGGGCGGTGGCTACACCTTC.

The chain links TRBV28 to TRBJ1-1, with D possibly TRBD1 on 5 matching bases. The CDR3 is 13 residues long. The germline V and J ends were trimmed by 7 bases and 3 bases, with 12 bases remaining between them. Germline V gene data show CDR1 as MDHEN and CDR2 as SYDVKM. The CDR3 region is CASTKRGDTEAFF. CDR3 DNA sequence: TGTGCCAGCACCAAAAGAGGGGACACTGAAGCTTTCTTT.

Written as DNA, the CDR3 is TGCGCCAGCAGCTTGGGACTAGCGGGAAATGAGCAGTTCTTC. It translates to CASSLGLAGNEQFF. V gene TRBV5-1 combines with J gene TRBJ2-1, with 11 bases that match TRBD2. Germline CDR1 reads SGHRS; CDR2 reads YFSETQ. J gave up 7 bases and V 0 bases, and 0 bases lay outside the gene matches. This CDR3 is built from 14 residues.

The gene calls are TRBV29-1 and TRBJ1-4, with D uncertain. V shed 4 bases and J shed 3 bases, with 9 bases lying between them. CDR3 length: 13 residues. Per the germline V gene, CDR1 is SQVTM and CDR2 is ANQGSEA. CDR3 loop: CSVGLDPNEKLFF. In DNA form, the CDR3 reads TGCAGCGTTGGCTTAGACCCTAATGAAAAACTGTTTTTT.

The chain combines TRBV11-2 with TRBJ2-7; tentatively, D is TRBD1 (5 bases). The CDR3 is made up of 13 amino acids. V gave up 0 bases and J gave up 5 bases, with 8 bases separating them. Germline assignment: CDR1 SGHAT and CDR2 FQNNGV. CDR3 protein: CASSLDRVHEQYF. In DNA, the CDR3 is TGTGCCAGCAGCTTAGACAGGGTCCACGAGCAGTACTTC.

The V gene is TRBV19, the J gene TRBJ1-1; D remains unclear. Germline values: CDR1 LNHDA, CDR2 SQIVND (reference sequence). The CDR3 loop spans 15 amino acids. The V end was cut by 0 bases, the J end by 5 bases, with 13 bases between. CDR3 DNA sequence: TGTGCCAGTAGTATAGATTCGACATTAAGGACTGAAGCTTTCTTT. Amino acid sequence: CASSIDSTLRTEAFF.

The genes are TRBV18 and TRBJ2-4, with 8 positions matching TRBD1. This CDR3 comprises 14 residues. Trimming removed 2 bases from V and 7 bases from J; junction bases left unmatched: 4. Germline loops: CDR1 KGHSH, CDR2 LQKENI. The CDR3 is CASSPGQGWNIQYF. CDR3 sequence (DNA): TGTGCCAGCTCACCAGGACAGGGATGGAACATTCAGTACTTC.

This chain uses TRBV4-1 with TRBJ2-5, with 9 bases that match TRBD1. The CDR3 has 15 residues. Trimming took 0 bases from V and 4 from J; bases not matched to a gene: 3. CDR1 MGHRA and CDR2 YSYEKL come from the germline V gene. CDR3 bases: TGCGCCAGCAGCCAAGATAACAGGGGGCGAGAGACCCAGTACTTC. It encodes CASSQDNRGRETQYF.

The V and J genes are TRBV11-3 and TRBJ2-2; D remains ambiguous. The CDR3 extends over 14 amino acids. The V end was cut by 2 bases, the J end by 6 bases, with 10 bases between. Germline V gene lookup returns CDR1 SGHNT and CDR2 YENEEA. The CDR3 DNA follows: TGTGCCAGCAGCTTATATGGGTTCCCCGGGGAGCTGTTTTTT. Protein sequence: CASSLYGFPGELFF.

This clone was observed a few times. The chain recombines TRBV19 with TRBJ1-1; no reliable D call. Between the trimmed V and J ends, which lost 3 bases and 8 bases, there was a span of 13 bases. Germline CDR1 and CDR2: LNHDA and SQIVND (reference sequence). The CDR3 sequence is 13 residues long. The CDR3 sequence: CASSIGLQSEAFF. Here the CDR3 DNA reads TGTGCCAGTAGTATTGGCCTTCAGTCCGAAGCTTTCTTT.

The chain joins TRBV7-2 to TRBJ2-7; 11 bases are a match to TRBD2. Looked up from germline, CDR1 is SGHTA and CDR2 is FQGNSA. CDR3 length: 15 amino acids. V lost 5 bases and J lost 5; bases outside the gene matches: 8. Here the CDR3 DNA reads TGTGCCAGCAGCCCACGACAACTAGCGGGAGACGAGCAGTACTTC. This codes for CASSPRQLAGDEQYF.

This rearrangement joins TRBV15 to TRBJ1-5; D gene ambiguous. The CDR3 consists of 14 residues. Germline loops: CDR1 LNHNV, CDR2 YYDKDF (reference sequence). Trimming shortened V by 4 bases and J by 7 bases, and 14 bases separated the two germline ends. The CDR3 protein is CATSTGSQGQPQHF. CDR3 sequence (DNA): TGTGCCACCAGCACCGGGTCGCAAGGGCAGCCCCAGCATTTT.

This clone showed up just a few times. The chain links TRBV2 to TRBJ2-7; D remains ambiguous. There are 12 residues in the CDR3. Germline-derived CDR1 and CDR2 are SNHLY and FYNNEI. Deletions cut 1 base from V and 6 bases from J, with 7 bases between. CDR3 nucleotide sequence: TGTGCCAGCAGTGAAGGGGCGGTCGAGCAGTACTTC. Translating it yields CASSEGAVEQYF. The full variable domain, rest sourced from reference TRBV2 and TRBJ2-7, is EPEVTQTPSHQVTQMGQEVILRCVPISNHLYFYWYRQILGQKVEFLVSFYNNEISEKSEIFDDQFSVERPDGSNFTLKIRSTKLEDSAMYFCASSEGAVEQYFGPGTRLTVT.

The chain is built from TRBV27 and TRBJ2-7; D remains ambiguous. Germline V lookup: CDR1 MNHEY, CDR2 SMNVEV (reference sequence). Trimming took 6 bases from V and 2 from J, leaving 11 bases between them. The CDR3 runs to 13 residues. The CDR3 loop reads CASSRSLTYEQYF. As DNA, the CDR3 is TGTGCCAGCAGCAGGAGTTTGACCTACGAGCAGTACTTC.

J is TRBJ1-2 and V is TRBV19; 11 nucleotides align to TRBD1. The V gene end was trimmed by 10 bases and the J gene end by 3 bases; junction bases not matched to a gene: 13. The CDR3 is 16 residues long. Germline-derived CDR1 and CDR2 are LNHDA and SQIVND (reference sequence). DNA of the CDR3: TGTGCCACCCTTTCTTGGACAGGGGGCGCCGACTATGGCTACACCTTC. Amino acid sequence: CATLSWTGGADYGYTF.

J is TRBJ1-1 and V is TRBV5-1; no clear D gene. The V and J ends lost 1 base and 0 bases respectively, with 7 bases between them. The CDR3 covers 14 residues. Germline CDR1 reads SGHRS; CDR2 reads YFSETQ. The CDR3: CASSLSGMNTEAFF. The DNA of the CDR3 is TGCGCCAGCAGCTTGAGTGGGATGAACACTGAAGCTTTCTTT.

CDR3 loop: CASSVATGEGETQYF. CDR3 coding DNA: TGTGCCAGCAGCGTAGCTACAGGAGAGGGGGAGACCCAGTACTTC. This chain joins TRBV9 and TRBJ2-5; either TRBD1 or TRBD2 may supply D (5 bases each). The CDR3 loop spans 15 amino acids. Germline V gene sequence: CDR1 SGDLS, CDR2 YYNGEE. The V end was cut by 0 bases, the J end by 5 bases, with 14 bases between.

The V gene is TRBV7-2, the J gene TRBJ2-5, with D possibly being TRBD2 (5 bases). Germline CDR1 and CDR2: SGHTA and FQGNSA. V lost 3 bases to trimming and J lost 0 bases, with 11 bases between them. The CDR3 sequence is 15 residues long. The CDR3 here is CASSFGVGYQETQYF. The DNA for the CDR3 is TGTGCCAGCAGCTTCGGGGTGGGGTACCAAGAGACCCAGTACTTC.

The chain has TRBV7-9 and TRBJ1-1; D is uncertain. This CDR3 spans 14 amino acids. V lost 2 bases and J lost 1, with 8 bases in between. Per the germline V gene, CDR1 is SEHNR and CDR2 is FQNEAQ (reference sequence). CDR3 residues: CASSLPTQNTEAFF. In DNA, the CDR3 is TGTGCCAGCAGCTTACCCACCCAGAACACTGAAGCTTTCTTT. The whole variable domain, filled in from reference TRBV7-9 and TRBJ1-1, reads DTGVSQNPRHKITKRGQNVTFRCDPISEHNRLYWYRQTLGQGPEFLTYFQNEAQLEKSRLLSDRFSAERPKGSFSTLEIQRTEQGDSAMYLCASSLPTQNTEAFFGQGTRLTVV.

V and J are TRBV2 and TRBJ2-7; D could derive from TRBD1 or TRBD2 (6 bases each). In germline, CDR1 is SNHLY, CDR2 FYNNEI. This CDR3 comprises 15 residues. The V and J ends lost 7 bases and 2 bases respectively, with 18 bases between them. CDR3 sequence reads: CASKIDGGSAYEQYF. CDR3 bases: TGTGCCAGCAAGATCGACGGGGGCTCGGCCTACGAGCAGTACTTC.

The chain combines TRBV5-4 with TRBJ2-2; 7 nucleotides align to TRBD1. The length of the CDR3 is 15 residues. The ends lost 4 bases at V and 4 bases at J; junction bases unmatched: 7. The germline V gene has CDR1 SGHNT and CDR2 YYREEE (reference sequence). The CDR3 spells CASSPSTGFTGELFF. The CDR3 DNA follows: TGTGCCAGCAGCCCCTCGACAGGGTTCACCGGGGAGCTGTTTTTT.

The chain uses TRBV5-1 and TRBJ1-1; TRBD1 might be the D (6 bases). Germline V gives CDR1 SGHRS, CDR2 YFSETQ. The V and J ends lost 1 base and 1 base respectively, with 8 bases between them. The CDR3 has 14 residues. In nucleotides, the CDR3 is TGCGCCAGCAGCTTGACAGGGCAGAACACTGAAGCTTTCTTT. Protein sequence: CASSLTGQNTEAFF.

Comments on this clone: The germline gene is not matched at one end of the junction; a read error may be the cause. The V gene is TRBV2, the J gene TRBJ2-5; the D gene is possibly TRBD2 (6 bases). CDR1 is SNHLY, CDR2 FYNNEI, per germline. This CDR3 spans 15 amino acids. CDR3 amino acids: CATSRGGINQETQYF. CDR3 bases: TGTGCCACCAGTCGAGGAGGGATCAACCAAGAGACCCAGTACTTC.

V usage is TRBV4-2 and J usage is TRBJ1-5; D not certain. This CDR3 is built from 14 residues. Trimming left V 0 bases short and J 0 bases short, with 3 bases between. Germline V gene lookup returns CDR1 LGHNA and CDR2 YNFKEQ. The CDR3 loop reads CASSQENSNQPQHF. CDR3 sequence (DNA): TGTGCCAGCAGCCAAGAAAATAGCAATCAGCCCCAGCATTTT.

This chain uses TRBV7-2 with TRBJ1-1; D possibly corresponds to TRBD1 (6 bases). Trimming cost V 7 bases and J 1 base, with 22 bases left between them. The CDR3 consists of 17 residues. Germline values: CDR1 SGHTA, CDR2 FQGNSA. The CDR3 protein is CASTPHLSGAENTEAFF. The CDR3 region has the DNA TGTGCCAGCACTCCCCATCTTTCAGGGGCTGAGAACACTGAAGCTTTCTTT.